The text below deals with one T cell receptor beta chain. This sample is part of a study of blood T cell repertoires in COVID-19. Trimming stripped 0 bases from V and 0 bases from J, with 7 bases between. CDR3 length: 16 amino acids. Germline assignment: CDR1 SGHRS and CDR2 YFSETQ. Cohorts were based on clinical histories the participants reported. Method: immunoSEQ multiplex PCR; TCRdb's copy keeps in-frame clones and lacks some. Of about 270,000 clones listed, about nine tenths are singletons. This receptor was taken from a woman in her 30s with acute COVID-19. The material sequenced was PBMCs or T cells enriched from blood (not recorded which). The chain is built from TRBV5-1 and TRBJ2-6, with D unresolved. As DNA, the CDR3 is TGCGCCAGCAGCTTGGATCAGATCTCTGGGGCCAACGTCCTGACTTTC. Encoded protein: CASSLDQISGANVLTF.